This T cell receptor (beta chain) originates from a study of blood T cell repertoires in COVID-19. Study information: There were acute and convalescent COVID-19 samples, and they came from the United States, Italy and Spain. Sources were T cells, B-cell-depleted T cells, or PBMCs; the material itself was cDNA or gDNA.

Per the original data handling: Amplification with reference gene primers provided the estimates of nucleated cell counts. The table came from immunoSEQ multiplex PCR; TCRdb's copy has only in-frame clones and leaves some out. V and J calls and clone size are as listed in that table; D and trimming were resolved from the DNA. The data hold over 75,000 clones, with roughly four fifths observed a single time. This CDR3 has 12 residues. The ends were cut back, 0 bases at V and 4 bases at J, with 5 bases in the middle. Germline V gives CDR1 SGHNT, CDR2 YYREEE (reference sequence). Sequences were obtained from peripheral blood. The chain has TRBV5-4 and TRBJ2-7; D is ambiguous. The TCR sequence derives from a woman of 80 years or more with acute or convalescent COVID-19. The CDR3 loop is CASSLDYYEQYF. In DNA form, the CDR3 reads TGTGCCAGCAGCTTGGATTATTACGAGCAGTACTTC.